This entry features one TCR beta chain sequence. Its antigen remains unknown. Trimming removed 4 bases at V and 2 bases at J, with 9 bases between. The CDR3 runs 14 residues. The sample comes from a study of blood T cells in healthy people across ages. The study's findings and limits: In long-lived donors, naive CD4+ cell counts and diversity exceeded those of aged donors.

Donors gave around 10 milliliters of peripheral blood apiece. Combining a sample-barcoded 5' primer with a J-beta primer mix, a second PCR ran for roughly 6 to 12 cycles. TCRdb re-analysed the 5' RACE reads in MiXCR, keeping a single row per CDR3 protein. The table shows roughly 1.5 million distinct CDR3 sequences, with roughly two fifths occurring only once. Sequencing used blood. This chain links TRBV12-3 or TRBV12-4 with TRBJ2-1; D tentatively fits TRBD1 or TRBD2 (5 bases each). The sequence was obtained from a woman between 18 and 29 years old in good health. The CDR3 reads CASSWDGTYNEQFF. Written as DNA, the CDR3 is TGTGCCAGCAGTTGGGACGGAACCTACAATGAGCAGTTCTTC.